Described below is a single T cell receptor beta chain sequence and its context. Its antigen remains unknown. The sample comes from a study of shared clonotypes between healthy human individuals. Study observations and caveats: Sharing across four donors was highest in naive CD4 (about 5%) and lowest in memory CD8 (approximately 0.4%). Sampling was confined to blood; repertoires within tissues likely differ. Rarefaction gave evidence that sorted-subset sequencing remained incomplete despite large depth.

The sorted-subset replicate PCRs were given about 210 ng DNA, which is roughly 30,000 T cell genomes. Assay used: immunoSEQ multiplex PCR; TCRdb lists only in-frame clones, some missing. This sample has around 700,000 clones, with around 72% found just once. Trimming stripped 6 bases from V and 6 bases from J, with 26 bases between. CDR1 and CDR2 from the germline V gene are SGHAT and FQNNGV. CDR3 length: 17 amino acids. This sequence joins TRBV11-2 and TRBJ1-2, with TRBD1 as a possible D gene (6 bases). This TCR came from a woman aged 25 to 39 in good health. Sequenced: memory CD4+ T cells sorted from blood. The subset is: CD45RA-negative fraction. In nucleotides, the CDR3 is TGTGCCAGCAGGGCCTTGAGTTCAACAGGGTGGGACAATGGCTACACCTTC. This encodes CASRALSSTGWDNGYTF.